A single sample gave rise to the 26 T cell receptor beta chains below, sequenced in a study of technical replicates of blood from a handful of donors. Repertoires were generated with immunoSEQ multiplex PCR, while TCRdb's copy carries only in-frame clones and drops some. The sample carries approximately 78,000 clones, 80% to 95% recorded once. Sequencing was done on a sample of T cells isolated from PBMCs. The origin of the receptors is a human donor in good health.

The rearrangement uses TRBV5-4 and TRBJ2-7; TRBD2 might be the D (5 bases). V gave up 2 bases and J gave up 10 bases, with 13 bases separating them. The CDR3 sequence is 12 residues long. CDR1 and CDR2 from the germline V gene are SGHNT and YYREEE (reference sequence). CDR3 coding DNA: TGTGCCAGCAGCTTTGAGGGAAGAGGACAGTACTTC. Amino acids: CASSFEGRGQYF.

DNA for the CDR3: TGTGCCAGCAGCTTAGGTTTGACTACAGATACGCAGTATTTT. Protein product: CASSLGLTTDTQYF. The V gene is TRBV7-2, the J gene TRBJ2-3; no definite D call. CDR3 size: 14 residues. Trimming pared 1 base from V and 3 bases from J, leaving 8 bases between. In germline, CDR1 is SGHTA, CDR2 FQGNSA.

This rearrangement joins TRBV4-2 to TRBJ2-3, with D possibly being TRBD2 (7 bases). Between the trimmed V and J ends, which lost 0 bases and 5 bases, there was a span of 18 bases. Germline V gene lookup returns CDR1 LGHNA and CDR2 YNFKEQ. This CDR3 contains 17 residues. The CDR3 here is CASSQDRGGAGRDTQYF. The CDR3, as DNA: TGTGCCAGCAGCCAAGATCGAGGGGGGGCGGGACGAGATACGCAGTATTTT.

The chain employs TRBV13 and TRBJ2-3, with D tentatively TRBD2 (9 bases). Germline lookup yields CDR1 PRHDT and CDR2 FYEKMQ (reference sequence). The V end lost 3 bases, the J end lost 4 bases, and 26 bases lay between the germline ends. This CDR3 contains 19 residues. CDR3 residues: CASSFRQGYGVAGADTQYF. The CDR3 nucleotides are TGTGCCAGCAGCTTTCGACAGGGGTACGGAGTAGCGGGAGCAGATACGCAGTATTTT.

The CDR3 sequence: CASSVLGGGNEKLFF. CDR3 nucleotides: TGTGCCAGCAGTGTACTCGGCGGGGGCAATGAAAAACTGTTTTTT. The genes are TRBV6-1 and TRBJ1-4; possibly TRBD1 for D (6 bases). V was pared by 4 bases and J by 5 bases, with 14 bases between. There are 15 residues in the CDR3. Germline V gene data show CDR1 as MNHNS and CDR2 as SASEGT.

The chain carries TRBV4-1 and TRBJ2-5, with 12 bases lining up with TRBD2. CDR1 MGHRA and CDR2 YSYEKL come from the germline V gene. Trimming removed 4 bases from V and 3 bases from J; junction bases left unmatched: 6. The CDR3 runs 16 residues. The CDR3 region has the DNA TGCGCCAGCAGCCCCACCAGACTAGCGGGAGAAGAGACCCAGTACTTC. Translation gives CASSPTRLAGEETQYF.

This sequence joins TRBV19 and TRBJ1-4; no clear D. Germline V lookup: CDR1 LNHDA, CDR2 SQIVND (reference sequence). Trimming removed 1 base at V and 6 bases at J, with 6 bases between. CDR3 size: 13 residues. The CDR3 spells CASSIVLDEKLFF. The CDR3 coding sequence is TGTGCCAGTAGTATAGTCCTTGATGAAAAACTGTTTTTT.

This clone appeared once. The chain uses TRBV7-9 and TRBJ1-4; the D is unclear. Germline CDR1 SEHNR, CDR2 FQNEAQ (reference sequence). The CDR3 totals 16 residues. Trimming stripped 4 bases from V and 4 bases from J, with 16 bases between. The CDR3 spells CASSSTIEGNNEKLFF. The CDR3 DNA reads TGTGCCAGCAGCTCCACGATCGAGGGAAATAATGAAAAACTGTTTTTT.

The chain combines TRBV6-6 with TRBJ2-2; D not resolved. Germline CDR1 and CDR2: MNHNY and SVGAGI (reference sequence). The V and J ends lost 2 bases and 2 bases respectively, with 3 bases between them. The CDR3 loop spans 13 amino acids. The CDR3 sequence is CASSYQNTGELFF. CDR3 coding DNA: TGTGCCAGCAGTTACCAAAACACCGGGGAGCTGTTTTTT.

This clone has just one count. The rearrangement joins TRBV12-5 to TRBJ2-1; 13 nucleotides align to TRBD2. The CDR3 consists of 17 residues. V was pared by 1 base and J by 4 bases, with 4 bases of the junction left unmatched. CDR1 and CDR2 (germline): LGHNT, FRNRAP. The CDR3 loop is CASGLGTSGSAYNEQFF. For the CDR3, the DNA is TGTGCTAGTGGTTTGGGGACTAGCGGGAGCGCATACAATGAGCAGTTCTTC.

This chain connects TRBV19 to TRBJ2-7; 12 bases map to TRBD2. V was clipped by 1 base and J by 5 bases; unmatched bases: 6. Germline CDR1 and CDR2: LNHDA and SQIVND (reference sequence). This CDR3 is built from 16 residues. CDR3 nucleotide sequence: TGTGCCAGTAGTATAGCCCTAGCGGGAGGGCCAAACGAGCAGTACTTC. This sequence encodes CASSIALAGGPNEQYF.

The V and J genes are TRBV7-9 and TRBJ2-7; tentatively, D is TRBD2 (6 bases). The V end lost 5 bases, the J end lost 4 bases, and 9 bases lay between the germline ends. The germline CDR1 and CDR2 sequences are SEHNR and FQNEAQ (reference sequence). The CDR3 has 12 amino acids. The CDR3 here is CASSRGTYEQYF. The CDR3 DNA reads TGTGCCAGCAGCCGAGGGACTTACGAGCAGTACTTC. The full variable domain, in which reference TRBV7-9 and TRBJ2-7 provide the parts outside the CDR3, is DTGVSQNPRHKITKRGQNVTFRCDPISEHNRLYWYRQTLGQGPEFLTYFQNEAQLEKSRLLSDRFSAERPKGSFSTLEIQRTEQGDSAMYLCASSRGTYEQYFGPGTRLTVT.

Here the CDR3 reads CASSNQGSEAFF. DNA for the CDR3: TGTGCCAGCAGTAACCAGGGCTCTGAAGCTTTCTTT. V gene TRBV6-5 combines with J gene TRBJ1-1, with D tentatively TRBD1 (5 bases). With 5 bases removed from V and 6 bases from J, the gap between germline ends came to 10 bases. The germline V gene has CDR1 MNHEY and CDR2 SVGAGI. The CDR3 is 12 amino acids.

This chain links TRBV28 with TRBJ1-2; D may be TRBD1 (6 bases). In germline, CDR1 is MDHEN, CDR2 SYDVKM. V was clipped by 6 bases and J by 0 bases, with 20 bases between them. The CDR3 contains 17 residues. CDR3 DNA: TGTGCCAGCAGCCAAGGGGGAATTGGGATGGCTAACTATGGCTACACCTTC. Translated, it gives CASSQGGIGMANYGYTF.

The CDR3 spells CASSLEGAISYGYTF. The CDR3 DNA reads TGCGCCAGCAGCTTGGAGGGGGCAATCAGCTATGGCTACACCTTC. The chain combines TRBV5-1 with TRBJ1-2, with 7 bases lining up with TRBD1. The CDR3 covers 15 residues. Germline trimming cut 0 bases from V and 4 bases from J; bases unmatched to any gene: 6. Germline lookup yields CDR1 SGHRS and CDR2 YFSETQ.

In this sample, this clone turned up once. The V gene is TRBV5-1, the J gene TRBJ2-1; the match to TRBD2 covers 7 bases. Germline V lookup: CDR1 SGHRS, CDR2 YFSETQ. Trimming cost V 2 bases and J 0 bases; bases outside gene matches: 5. The CDR3 contains 16 residues. The CDR3 protein is CASSFGLAASYNEQFF. CDR3 nucleotide sequence: TGCGCCAGCAGCTTTGGTCTAGCGGCCTCCTACAATGAGCAGTTCTTC.

A single count supports this clone. The rearrangement joins TRBV19 to TRBJ2-5; possibly TRBD2 for D (6 bases). The V end lost 3 bases, the J end lost 5 bases, and 16 bases lay between the germline ends. This CDR3 region has 15 residues. Germline V lookup: CDR1 LNHDA, CDR2 SQIVND (reference sequence). The CDR3 sequence is CASSIIGGAQETQYF. As DNA, the CDR3 is TGTGCCAGTAGTATTATCGGAGGGGCGCAGGAGACCCAGTACTTC.

The chain links TRBV28 to TRBJ2-3, with 7 bases aligning to TRBD2. V was clipped by 2 bases and J by 0 bases; unmatched bases: 5. CDR1 MDHEN and CDR2 SYDVKM come from the germline V gene. The CDR3 extends over 16 amino acids. The CDR3, as DNA: TGTGCCAGCAGTTTAGGGCTAGCGGTTAGCACAGATACGCAGTATTTT. As protein: CASSLGLAVSTDTQYF.

Only one count was recorded for this clone. V is TRBV28 and J is TRBJ2-3; 8 bases map to TRBD2. The V and J ends lost 0 bases and 0 bases, in that order; junction bases with no gene match: 5. Germline V CDR1 and CDR2: MDHEN, SYDVKM. This CDR3 comprises 17 residues. The CDR3: CASSLWLLAGSTDTQYF. DNA of the CDR3: TGTGCCAGCAGTTTATGGCTATTAGCGGGGAGCACAGATACGCAGTATTTT.

The V gene is TRBV10-3, the J gene TRBJ2-4; TRBD1 matches 8 bases. Germline assignment: CDR1 ENHRY and CDR2 SYGVKD. V shed 5 bases, J shed 0 bases, and the junction held 6 bases outside the gene matches. CDR3 length: 16 amino acids. CDR3 bases: TGTGCCATCAGTCCTAACAGGGGGGAAGCCAAAAACATTCAGTACTTC. Protein: CAISPNRGEAKNIQYF.

The chain uses TRBV4-2 and TRBJ2-7; D possibly corresponds to TRBD2 (6 bases). The length of the CDR3 is 16 residues. Trimming removed 1 base at V and 0 bases at J, with 13 bases between. The germline V gene has CDR1 LGHNA and CDR2 YNFKEQ. The DNA for the CDR3 is TGTGCCAGCAGCCAAGGGTCTGGCGGGGTCTCCTACGAGCAGTACTTC. Protein: CASSQGSGGVSYEQYF.

The V and J genes are TRBV5-6 and TRBJ1-2; D not certain. Trimming pared 5 bases from V and 6 bases from J, leaving 14 bases between. The CDR3 extends over 13 amino acids. Per the germline V gene, CDR1 is SGHDT and CDR2 is YYEEEE. CDR3 sequence (DNA): TGTGCCAGCAGTCAGCTTCGGGGAAATGGCTACACCTTC. Its translation: CASSQLRGNGYTF.

This clone was seen more than once but under ten times. This chain uses TRBV7-2 with TRBJ1-4; D gene ambiguous. The germline V and J ends were trimmed by 2 bases and 0 bases, with 7 bases remaining between them. The CDR3 spans 15 residues. The V gene's germline CDR1 is SGHTA and CDR2 FQGNSA. CDR3 residues: CASSLSRATNEKLFF. Written as DNA, the CDR3 is TGTGCCAGCAGCTTAAGCCGGGCAACTAATGAAAAACTGTTTTTT.

The chain combines TRBV19 with TRBJ1-1; D may be TRBD1 (5 bases). The CDR3 consists of 14 residues. V gave up 3 bases and J gave up 6 bases, with 14 bases separating them. Germline-derived CDR1 and CDR2 are LNHDA and SQIVND (reference sequence). The CDR3 bases are TGTGCCAGTAGTATCCTCTCCGGGACTGCTGAAGCTTTCTTT. This encodes CASSILSGTAEAFF. Looking up the rest from reference TRBV19 and TRBJ1-1 gives the full variable domain: DGGITQSPKYLFRKEGQNVTLSCEQNLNHDAMYWYRQDPGQGLRLIYYSQIVNDFQKGDIAEGYSVSREKKESFPLTVTSAQKNPTAFYLCASSILSGTAEAFFGQGTRLTVV.

This chain links TRBV11-2 with TRBJ2-7; D remains unclear. V lost 6 bases, J lost 4 bases, and 16 bases lay in between. This CDR3 has 14 residues. CDR1 SGHAT and CDR2 FQNNGV come from the germline V gene. The DNA for the CDR3 is TGTGCCAGCAGACAAACAGAGTACAGTTACGAGCAGTACTTC. Translated: CASRQTEYSYEQYF.

This chain joins TRBV4-3 and TRBJ2-7; TRBD2 is a possible D gene (5 bases). Deletions cut 0 bases from V and 1 base from J, with 10 bases between. The CDR3 contains 15 residues. Germline CDR1 and CDR2: LGHNA and YSLEER. CDR3 amino acids: CASSQDEGRSYEQYF. The CDR3 DNA reads TGCGCCAGCAGCCAAGATGAGGGTAGATCCTACGAGCAGTACTTC.